A single sample is the source of the 20 T cell receptor beta chains below, sequenced in a study of Ad26.COV2.S vaccination and SARS-CoV-2 variants. Clones were sequenced by immunoSEQ multiplex PCR, and TCRdb holds only the in-frame ones, with some missing. The sample carries approximately 300,000 clones, 85% recorded once. Specified treatment: approximately 18 received Ad26.COV2.S at low or high dose, single or two shots; roughly five received placebo; per-sample allocation not given. Sampling took place 63 days after the first vaccine or placebo injection. The material was peripheral blood, obtained in a trial of Ad26.COV2.S vaccine versus placebo. The origin of the receptors is a person between 18 and 59 years old who received the Ad26.COV2.S COVID-19 vaccine or a placebo.

The rearrangement joins TRBV5-5 to TRBJ2-4; D gene ambiguous. The germline CDR1 and CDR2 sequences are SGHKS and YYEKEE (reference sequence). CDR3 length: 14 amino acids. V shed 2 bases and J shed 0 bases, with 6 bases lying between them. CDR3 sequence reads: CASSFTVAKNIQYF. The CDR3 nucleotides read TGTGCCAGCAGCTTTACCGTAGCCAAAAACATTCAGTACTTC.

This chain joins TRBV11-2 and TRBJ2-1, with D possibly matching TRBD2 (6 bases). The CDR3 loop spans 16 amino acids. Trimming took off 6 bases at V and 4 bases at J, with 19 bases between the two ends. Germline V lookup: CDR1 SGHAT, CDR2 FQNNGV. The CDR3 spells CASSPLAGPHYNEQFF. The CDR3 nucleotides are TGTGCCAGCAGTCCTCTGGCGGGGCCTCATTACAATGAGCAGTTCTTC.

The chain joins TRBV7-2 to TRBJ1-5; TRBD1 is a possible D gene (5 bases). With 10 bases removed from V and 0 bases from J, the gap between germline ends came to 13 bases. CDR3 length equals 14 residues. CDR1 and CDR2 from the germline V gene are SGHTA and FQGNSA. Here the CDR3 reads CATSRDYSNQPQHF. The CDR3 DNA is TGTGCCACTTCCAGGGACTATAGCAATCAGCCCCAGCATTTT.

The rearrangement uses TRBV13 and TRBJ2-1, with a tentative D call TRBD1 (6 bases). This CDR3 is built from 14 residues. CDR1 is PRHDT, CDR2 FYEKMQ, per germline (reference sequence). Deletions cut 3 bases from V and 5 bases from J, with 11 bases between. The DNA of the CDR3 is TGTGCCAGCAGCTTGAAGGGGGTAAACAATGAGCAGTTCTTC. Translating gives CASSLKGVNNEQFF.

The chain couples TRBV28 to TRBJ1-1; TRBD1 aligns across 8 bases. J was trimmed by 1 base and V by 3 bases; bases with no gene match: 1. The CDR3 is 14 residues long. The germline V gene has CDR1 MDHEN and CDR2 SYDVKM. The CDR3 protein is CASSFDRGNTEAFF. The DNA for the CDR3 is TGTGCCAGCAGTTTTGACAGGGGGAACACTGAAGCTTTCTTT.

This sequence joins TRBV2 and TRBJ1-1; D is possibly TRBD1 (6 bases). With 4 bases removed from V and 12 bases from J, the gap between germline ends came to 21 bases. In germline, CDR1 is SNHLY, CDR2 FYNNEI. The CDR3 consists of 14 residues. The CDR3 DNA reads TGTGCCAGCAGTGGGATAGGGGGGGCGCGATACCCTTTCTTT. Its translation: CASSGIGGARYPFF.

The J gene is TRBJ2-7, the V gene TRBV11-2, with TRBD1 identical over 9 bases. J gave up 3 bases and V 4 bases, and 16 bases lay outside the gene matches. The CDR3 loop spans 18 amino acids. Germline V gene data show CDR1 as SGHAT and CDR2 as FQNNGV. The CDR3 DNA sequence: TGTGCCAGCAGCTCAATACTAAACAGGGGGCTAAATGACTACGAGCAGTACTTC. This gives the protein CASSSILNRGLNDYEQYF.

This chain joins TRBV28 and TRBJ1-4; D unclear. This CDR3 comprises 16 residues. The germline CDR1 and CDR2 sequences are MDHEN and SYDVKM. V was clipped by 7 bases and J by 0 bases, with 15 bases between them. CDR3 residues: CASITHWGPTNEKLFF. In nucleotides, the CDR3 is TGTGCCAGCATCACCCACTGGGGTCCAACTAATGAAAAACTGTTTTTT.

The rearrangement joins TRBV7-9 to TRBJ1-1; no reliable D call. CDR3 length equals 14 residues. CDR1 and CDR2 from the germline V gene are SEHNR and FQNEAQ (reference sequence). Trimming stripped 4 bases from V and 4 bases from J, with 13 bases between. This chain's CDR3 is CASSSDGRGTEAFF. The CDR3 DNA reads TGTGCCAGCAGCTCGGACGGGAGAGGCACTGAAGCTTTCTTT.

This clone has just one count. The gene calls are TRBV15 and TRBJ2-7; D may be TRBD1 (5 bases). Per the germline V gene, CDR1 is LNHNV and CDR2 is YYDKDF (reference sequence). V shed 5 bases and J shed 6 bases, with 23 bases lying between them. The CDR3 spans 16 residues. CDR3 nucleotides: TGTGCCACCAGCCCACGGAGAACCGTCAGGGTAAGCGAGCAGTACTTC. Its translation is CATSPRRTVRVSEQYF. Complete variable domain (other parts from reference TRBV15 and TRBJ2-7): DAMVIQNPRYQVTQFGKPVTLSCSQTLNHNVMYWYQQKSSQAPKLLFHYYDKDFNNEADTPDNFQSRRPNTSFCFLDIRSPGLGDTAMYLCATSPRRTVRVSEQYFGPGTRLTVT.

This clone was recorded a few times. The rearrangement joins TRBV5-1 to TRBJ1-2; the D gene is possibly TRBD1 (6 bases). Germline-derived CDR1 and CDR2 are SGHRS and YFSETQ. The CDR3 has 14 amino acids. V lost 1 base to trimming and J lost 4 bases, with 11 bases between them. DNA for the CDR3: TGCGCCAGCAGCTTGAAGGGGGACACCTATGGCTACACCTTC. As protein: CASSLKGDTYGYTF.

This chain links TRBV7-9 with TRBJ1-5, with D hard to call. The CDR3 length is 13 residues. The germline gives CDR1 SEHNR, CDR2 FQNEAQ (reference sequence). V lost 1 base, J lost 6 bases, and 7 bases lay in between. The CDR3 loop is CASSLGSFQPQHF. In DNA, the CDR3 is TGTGCCAGCAGCTTAGGGTCTTTTCAGCCCCAGCATTTT.

The chain uses TRBV6-6 and TRBJ1-2, with D possibly TRBD1 on 5 matching bases. V was pared by 0 bases and J by 5 bases, with 13 bases between. There are 15 residues in the CDR3. The germline V gene encodes CDR1 MNHNY and CDR2 SVGAGI (reference sequence). The CDR3 nucleotides read TGTGCCAGCAGTTACTCGAGCCGGGACGGGTATGGCTACACCTTC. Amino acid sequence: CASSYSSRDGYGYTF.

CDR3 sequence reads: CASSPSGPSYEQYF. The CDR3 bases are TGTGCCAGCAGTCCCTCGGGACCCAGCTACGAGCAGTACTTC. V and J are TRBV28 and TRBJ2-7; D tentatively fits TRBD1 or TRBD2 (5 bases each). Trimming removed 5 bases from V and 3 bases from J, with 14 bases in between. Germline lookup yields CDR1 MDHEN and CDR2 SYDVKM. The CDR3 is made up of 14 amino acids.

V and J are TRBV11-2 and TRBJ2-2; D gene unclear. Germline CDR1 and CDR2: SGHAT and FQNNGV. Between the trimmed V and J ends, which lost 4 bases and 5 bases, there was a span of 8 bases. The CDR3 contains 13 residues. The DNA of the CDR3 is TGTGCCAGCAGCTCATTTCAGACCGGGGAGCTGTTTTTT. This gives the protein CASSSFQTGELFF.

V and J are TRBV19 and TRBJ1-5; the D gene is possibly TRBD1 (6 bases). CDR1 and CDR2 (germline): LNHDA, SQIVND (reference sequence). The CDR3 has 16 residues. V was pared by 4 bases and J by 0 bases, with 13 bases between. Here the CDR3 reads CASSNAGAFSNQPQHF. In nucleotides, the CDR3 is TGTGCCAGTAGTAACGCAGGGGCTTTTAGCAATCAGCCCCAGCATTTT.

V gene TRBV29-1 combines with J gene TRBJ2-1; 7 bases map to TRBD1. V trimming: 4 bases; J trimming: 10 bases; junction bases outside the gene matches: 7. Germline V gene data show CDR1 as SQVTM and CDR2 as ANQGSEA. CDR3 size: 12 residues. The CDR3 loop is CSVAPGGGEQFF. The CDR3, as DNA: TGCAGCGTTGCCCCAGGGGGTGGGGAGCAGTTCTTC.

This chain links TRBV27 with TRBJ1-1; D gene uncertain. Germline CDR1 is MNHEY and CDR2 is SMNVEV (reference sequence). This CDR3 is 14 amino acids long. Trimming pared 7 bases from V and 1 base from J, leaving 13 bases between. CDR3 nucleotide sequence: TGTGCCAGCATCCCGCGACGAGGGAACACTGAAGCTTTCTTT. This translates into CASIPRRGNTEAFF.

This clone occurred once. The CDR3 region has the DNA TGTGCCAGCAGTGAAGAGCGGTGGACTGAAGCTTTCTTT. Translating gives CASSEERWTEAFF. V gene TRBV2 combines with J gene TRBJ1-1; no clear D. CDR3 length: 13 residues. V gave up 1 base and J gave up 5 bases, with 8 bases separating them. Germline CDR1 and CDR2: SNHLY and FYNNEI.

The chain is built from TRBV10-3 and TRBJ1-3; TRBD1 might be the D (5 bases). The CDR3 has 14 residues. Germline-derived CDR1 and CDR2 are ENHRY and SYGVKD. V shed 10 bases and J shed 0 bases, with 13 bases lying between them. This CDR3 is CATGGENSGNTIYF. CDR3 nucleotide sequence: TGTGCCACCGGGGGGGAAAACTCTGGAAACACCATATATTTT.